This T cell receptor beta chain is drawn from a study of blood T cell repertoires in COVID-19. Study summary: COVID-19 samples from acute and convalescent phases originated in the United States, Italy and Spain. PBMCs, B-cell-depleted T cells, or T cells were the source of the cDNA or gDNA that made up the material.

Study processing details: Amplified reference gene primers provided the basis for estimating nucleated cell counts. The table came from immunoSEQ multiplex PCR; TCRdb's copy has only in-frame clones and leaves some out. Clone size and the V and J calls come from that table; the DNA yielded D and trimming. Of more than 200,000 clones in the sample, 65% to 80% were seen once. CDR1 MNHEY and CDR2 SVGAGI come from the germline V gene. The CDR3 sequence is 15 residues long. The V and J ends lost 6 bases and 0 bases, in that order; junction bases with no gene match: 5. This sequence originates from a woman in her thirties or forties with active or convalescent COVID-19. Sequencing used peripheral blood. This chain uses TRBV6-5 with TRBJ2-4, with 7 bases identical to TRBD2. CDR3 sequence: CASRRTSSAKNIQYF. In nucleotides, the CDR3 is TGTGCCAGCAGGAGGACTAGTTCAGCCAAAAACATTCAGTACTTC.